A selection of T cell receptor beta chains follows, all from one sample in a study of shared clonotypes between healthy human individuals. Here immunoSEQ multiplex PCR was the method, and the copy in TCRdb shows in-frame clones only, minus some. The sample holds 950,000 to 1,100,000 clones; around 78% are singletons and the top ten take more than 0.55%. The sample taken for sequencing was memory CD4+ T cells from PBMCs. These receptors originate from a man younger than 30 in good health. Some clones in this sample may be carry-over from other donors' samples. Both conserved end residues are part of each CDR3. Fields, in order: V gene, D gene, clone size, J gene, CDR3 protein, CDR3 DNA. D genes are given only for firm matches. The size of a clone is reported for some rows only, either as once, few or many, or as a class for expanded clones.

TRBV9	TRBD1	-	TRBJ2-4	CASSVTGDIQYF	TGTGCCAGCAGCGTGACAGGGGACATTCAGTACTTC
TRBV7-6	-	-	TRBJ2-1	CASSLAAAYNEQFF	TGTGCCAGCAGCTTAGCGGCCGCCTACAATGAGCAGTTCTTC
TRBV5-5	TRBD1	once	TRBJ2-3	CASSPWTGSDTQYF	TGTGCCAGCAGCCCATGGACAGGGTCAGATACGCAGTATTTT
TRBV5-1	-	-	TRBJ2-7	CASSFDIGSSYEQYF	TGCGCCAGCAGCTTCGACATTGGGAGCTCCTACGAGCAGTACTTC
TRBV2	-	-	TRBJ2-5	CASSAVETQYF	TGTGCCAGCAGTGCCGTTGAGACCCAGTACTTC
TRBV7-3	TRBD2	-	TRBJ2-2	CASSASGRPTGELFF	TGTGCCAGCAGCGCGAGCGGGAGACCCACCGGGGAGCTGTTTTTT
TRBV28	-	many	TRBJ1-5	CASSLAADSYNQPQHF	TGTGCCAGCAGTTTAGCCGCAGACAGCTACAATCAGCCCCAGCATTTT
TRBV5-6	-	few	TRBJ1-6	CASSFLGVNSPLHF	TGTGCCAGCAGCTTTTTAGGGGTCAATTCACCCCTCCACTTT
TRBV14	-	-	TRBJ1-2	CASSPTGNPGYGYTF	TGTGCCAGCAGCCCCACAGGGAACCCGGGGTATGGCTACACCTTC
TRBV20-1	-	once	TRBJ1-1	CSAIRATEAFF	TGCAGTGCTATCCGGGCAACTGAAGCTTTCTTT
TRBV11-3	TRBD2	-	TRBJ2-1	CASSLTGLAGTPYNEQFF	TGTGCCAGCAGCTTAACAGGACTAGCGGGTACTCCCTACAATGAGCAGTTCTTC
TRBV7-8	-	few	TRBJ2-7	CASSLAGVVGEQYF	TGTGCCAGCAGCTTAGCGGGAGTTGTGGGTGAGCAGTACTTC
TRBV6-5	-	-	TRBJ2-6	CASSYSSGSGANVLTF	TGTGCCAGCAGTTACTCGTCCGGGTCTGGGGCCAACGTCCTGACTTTC
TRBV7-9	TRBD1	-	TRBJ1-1	CASSLQGGQGETEAFF	TGTGCCAGCAGCTTACAAGGGGGGCAGGGGGAAACTGAAGCTTTCTTT
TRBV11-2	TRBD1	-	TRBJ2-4	CASSLGDRGNIQYF	TGTGCCAGCAGCTTAGGGGACAGGGGTAACATTCAGTACTTC
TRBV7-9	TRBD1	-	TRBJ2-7	CASSLVGQKYEQYF	TGTGCCAGCAGCTTAGTGGGACAGAAATACGAGCAGTACTTC
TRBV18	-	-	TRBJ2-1	CASSPLVADTMKQFF	TGTGCCAGCTCACCACTAGTAGCAGATACAATGAAGCAGTTCTTC
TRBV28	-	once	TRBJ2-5	CASSPSGRGEKETQYF	TGTGCCAGCAGCCCCTCGGGGAGGGGGGAGAAAGAGACCCAGTACTTC
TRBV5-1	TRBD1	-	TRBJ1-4	CASSLDRGNEKLFF	TGCGCCAGCAGCTTGGACAGGGGTAATGAAAAACTGTTTTTT
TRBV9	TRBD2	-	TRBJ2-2	CASSVGLAPGELLF	TGTGCCAGCAGCGTAGGACTAGCGCCCGGGGAGCTGCTTTTT
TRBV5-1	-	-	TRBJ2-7	CASSLSILSHEQYF	TGCGCCAGCAGCTTGAGTATCCTATCCCACGAGCAGTACTTC
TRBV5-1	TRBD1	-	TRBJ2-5	CASSFEGARQETQYF	TGCGCCAGCAGCTTCGAGGGGGCAAGACAAGAGACCCAGTACTTC
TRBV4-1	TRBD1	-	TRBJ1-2	CASTYTGGGLPYGYTF	TGCGCCAGCACGTATACAGGGGGCGGACTTCCATATGGCTACACCTTC
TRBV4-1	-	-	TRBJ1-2	CASSQDLGDYGYTF	TGCGCCAGCAGCCAAGATTTAGGGGACTATGGCTACACCTTC
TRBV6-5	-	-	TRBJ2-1	CASRRGLYNEQFF	TGTGCCAGCAGAAGGGGACTCTACAATGAGCAGTTCTTC
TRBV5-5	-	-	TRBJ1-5	CASSLEPGYSNQPQHF	TGTGCCAGCAGCTTGGAGCCGGGATATAGCAATCAGCCCCAGCATTTT
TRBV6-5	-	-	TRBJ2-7	CASSYSRTAYEQYF	TGTGCCAGCAGTTACTCGAGAACTGCCTACGAGCAGTACTTC
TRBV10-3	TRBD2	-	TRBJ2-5	CAISDLSGSGQETQYF	TGTGCCATCAGTGACCTAAGCGGGAGTGGGCAAGAGACCCAGTACTTC
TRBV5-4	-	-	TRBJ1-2	CASSSTSSGNYGYTF	TGTGCCAGCAGCTCCACGAGCTCGGGGAACTATGGCTACACCTTC
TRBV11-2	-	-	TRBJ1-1	CASSRQSNTEAFF	TGTGCCAGCAGCCGACAGTCAAACACTGAAGCTTTCTTT
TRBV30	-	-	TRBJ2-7	CAWRRGIAYEQYF	TGTGCCTGGAGGAGGGGGATTGCCTACGAGCAGTACTTC
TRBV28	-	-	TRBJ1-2	CASHSQGRRGYTF	TGTGCCAGCCATTCACAGGGACGACGAGGCTACACCTTC
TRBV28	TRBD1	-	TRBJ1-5	CASSPGTGGGHQPQHF	TGTGCCAGCAGTCCCGGGACAGGGGGGGGACATCAGCCCCAGCATTTT
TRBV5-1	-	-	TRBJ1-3	CASSSLSSGNTIYF	TGCGCCAGCAGCTCCCTCAGCTCTGGAAACACCATATATTTT
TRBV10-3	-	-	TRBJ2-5	CAISESTFQETQYF	TGTGCCATCAGTGAGTCGACCTTCCAAGAGACCCAGTACTTC
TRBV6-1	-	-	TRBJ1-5	CASSELGYNQPQHF	TGTGCCAGCAGTGAATTGGGCTACAATCAGCCCCAGCATTTT
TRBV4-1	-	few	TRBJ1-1	CASSQGGVNTEAFF	TGCGCCAGCAGCCAAGGGGGCGTGAACACTGAAGCTTTCTTT
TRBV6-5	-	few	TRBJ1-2	CASSYEARGYGYTF	TGTGCCAGCAGTTACGAGGCAAGGGGCTATGGCTACACCTTC
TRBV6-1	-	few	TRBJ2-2	CASSEGYRETGELFF	TGTGCCAGCAGTGAAGGGTACAGGGAGACCGGGGAGCTGTTTTTT
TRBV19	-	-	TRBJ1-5	CASSIVLGSQPQHF	TGTGCCAGTAGTATAGTGTTAGGGAGTCAGCCCCAGCATTTT
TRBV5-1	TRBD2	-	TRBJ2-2	CASTLAGGPGGELFF	TGCGCCAGCACCCTAGCGGGAGGGCCTGGCGGGGAGCTGTTTTTT
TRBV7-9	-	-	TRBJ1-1	CASSSDFLLAFF	TGTGCCAGCAGCTCAGACTTCCTGCTAGCTTTCTTT
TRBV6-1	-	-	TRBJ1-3	CASIASSGNTIYF	TGTGCCAGCATTGCCAGCTCTGGAAACACCATATATTTT
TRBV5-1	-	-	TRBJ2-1	CASSPSETPNEQFF	TGCGCCAGCAGCCCTAGCGAGACCCCCAATGAGCAGTTCTTC
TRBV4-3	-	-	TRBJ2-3	CASSQQGGGSDTQYF	TGCGCCAGCAGCCAGCAGGGAGGTGGTTCAGATACGCAGTATTTT
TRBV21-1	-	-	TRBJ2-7	CASSKGEAGFLRDEQYF	TGTGCCAGCAGCAAAGGTGAGGCCGGATTCCTGCGGGACGAGCAGTACTTC
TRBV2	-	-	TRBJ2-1	CASSEAGAREQFF	TGTGCCAGCAGTGAGGCAGGGGCGCGTGAGCAGTTCTTC
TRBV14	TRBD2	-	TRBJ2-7	CASSQRLAGVSEQYF	TGTGCCAGCAGCCAGAGACTAGCGGGAGTAAGCGAGCAGTACTTC
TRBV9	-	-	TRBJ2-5	CASSARGDLLETQYF	TGTGCCAGCAGCGCCCGAGGGGACCTACTCGAGACCCAGTACTTC
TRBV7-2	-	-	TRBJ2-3	CASSFSPQYF	TGTGCCAGCAGCTTTTCCCCGCAGTATTTT
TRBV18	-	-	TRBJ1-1	CASSEARLRAAFF	TGTGCCAGCTCTGAAGCTAGACTTCGAGCAGCTTTCTTT
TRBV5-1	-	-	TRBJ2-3	CASSLVGSGGTDTQYF	TGCGCCAGCAGCTTGGTAGGGTCAGGAGGCACAGATACGCAGTATTTT
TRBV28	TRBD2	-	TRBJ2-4	CASTPRLAGGQAKNIQYF	TGTGCCAGCACCCCTCGGCTAGCGGGAGGCCAAGCCAAAAACATTCAGTACTTC
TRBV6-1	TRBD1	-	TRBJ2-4	CASRPGQLKNIQYF	TGTGCCAGCAGGCCGGGACAGCTCAAAAACATTCAGTACTTC